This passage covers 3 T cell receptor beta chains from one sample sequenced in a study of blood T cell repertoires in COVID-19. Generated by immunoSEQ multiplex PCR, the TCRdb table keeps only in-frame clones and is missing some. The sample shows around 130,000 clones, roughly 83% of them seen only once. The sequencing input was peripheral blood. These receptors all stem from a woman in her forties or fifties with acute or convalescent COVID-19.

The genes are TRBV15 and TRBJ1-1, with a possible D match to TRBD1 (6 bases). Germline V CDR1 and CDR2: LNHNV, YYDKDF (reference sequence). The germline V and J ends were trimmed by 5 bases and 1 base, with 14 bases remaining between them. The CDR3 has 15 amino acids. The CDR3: CATSSKGTRNTEAFF. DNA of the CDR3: TGTGCCACCAGCTCGAAGGGGACAAGGAACACTGAAGCTTTCTTT.

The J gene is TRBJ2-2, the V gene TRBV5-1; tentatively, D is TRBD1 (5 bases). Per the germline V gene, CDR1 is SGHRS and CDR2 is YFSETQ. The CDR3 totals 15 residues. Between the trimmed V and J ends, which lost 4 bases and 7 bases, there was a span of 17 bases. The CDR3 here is CASSPGWDAVGELFF. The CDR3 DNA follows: TGCGCCAGCAGCCCAGGGTGGGATGCGGTCGGGGAGCTGTTTTTT.

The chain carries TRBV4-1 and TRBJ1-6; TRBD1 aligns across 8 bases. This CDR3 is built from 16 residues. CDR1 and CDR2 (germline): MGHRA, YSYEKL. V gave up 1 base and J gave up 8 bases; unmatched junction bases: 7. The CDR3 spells CASSQVSGGFDSPLHF. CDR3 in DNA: TGCGCCAGCAGCCAAGTATCAGGGGGCTTTGATTCACCCCTCCACTTT.